Listed below are T cell receptor beta chains from one sample, sequenced in a study of T cell responses to AZD1222 COVID-19 vaccine. The assay was immunoSEQ multiplex PCR, and TCRdb's table has in-frame clones only and misses some. The table includes approximately 120,000 clones, roughly 90% detected once. Material: peripheral blood, obtained on day 0 of AZD1222 vaccination. These receptors originate from an adult in good health. CDR3s include the opening cysteine and the closing phenylalanine or tryptophan. D genes are given only for firm matches. Expanded clones are given a class, and other clones once, few, many or no size at all.

>TRBJ2-1|TRBV18|NA|NA
TGTGCCAGCTTAGGGACACAGTACAATGAGCAGTTCTTC
CASLGTQYNEQFF
>TRBJ1-6|TRBV6-5|NA|NA
TGTGCCAGCAGGGAGGACGGTAATTCACCCCTCCACTTT
CASREDGNSPLHF
>TRBJ2-7|TRBV27|few|NA
TGTGCCAGCAGTTTATTTGGATTCTACGAGCAGTACTTC
CASSLFGFYEQYF
>TRBJ2-2|TRBV4-3|few|NA
TGCGCCAGCAGCCAAGACAAAGGACAGTACACCGGGGAGCTGTTTTTT
CASSQDKGQYTGELFF
>TRBJ1-2|TRBV18|NA|NA
TGTGCCAGCTCACCACTAGAAAAGGGCCCCTCTAACTATGGCTACACCTTC
CASSPLEKGPSNYGYTF
>TRBJ1-1|TRBV7-9|NA|NA
TGTGCCCTGGGGGGGACTGAAGCTTTCTTT
CALGGTEAFF
>TRBJ1-5|TRBV18|NA|NA
TGTGCCAGCTCCCCGGGACCGAATCAGCCCCAGCATTTT
CASSPGPNQPQHF
>TRBJ1-2|TRBV2|NA|NA
TGTGCCAGCACTACTATGGGGACCTCTAACTATGGCTACACCTTC
CASTTMGTSNYGYTF
>TRBJ1-2|TRBV10-2|NA|TRBD1
TGCGCCAGCAGCGGGACAGGGGTTTACTATGGCTACACCTTC
CASSGTGVYYGYTF
>TRBJ2-5|TRBV12-3/TRBV12-4|NA|NA
TGTGCCAGCTTGAGAGGGGGCCAAGAGACCCAGTACTTC
CASLRGGQETQYF
>TRBJ2-7|TRBV10-3|NA|NA
TGTGCCATCGCGCCCGAGCGGGTAAGCTCCTACGAGCAGTACTTC
CAIAPERVSSYEQYF
>TRBJ2-5|TRBV5-5|NA|NA
TGTGCCAGCAGCTTGGTATCAGGAACACAAGAGACCCAGTACTTC
CASSLVSGTQETQYF
>TRBJ2-4|TRBV11-2|NA|TRBD1
TGTGCCAGCAGCCCCCAAACCGGGACAGGGGGAAACATTCAGTACTTC
CASSPQTGTGGNIQYF
>TRBJ1-1|TRBV30|once|NA
TGTGCCTGGATTCTGGCGCGGCCGGGGGCAGCTTTCTTT
CAWILARPGAAFF
>TRBJ2-5|TRBV7-2|NA|TRBD2
TGTGCCAGCAGCTTAGCACTAGCGGGGGGTCAAGAGACCCAGTACTTC
CASSLALAGGQETQYF
>TRBJ2-7|TRBV19|once|NA
TGTGCCAGTAGTAGTCCAACTAGTGGGCTAGGGGAGCAGTACTTC
CASSSPTSGLGEQYF
>TRBJ1-2|TRBV6-5|NA|NA
TGTGCCAGCAGTTACTTGCGGCCAGGAAACTATGGCTACACCTTC
CASSYLRPGNYGYTF
>TRBJ1-1|TRBV7-3|NA|NA
TGTGCCAGCAGCTTAATGGGGGGCGCGCGTACTGAAGCTTTCTTT
CASSLMGGARTEAFF
>TRBJ1-4|TRBV4-1|NA|NA
TGCGCCAGCAGCCAGGGGAGGAATGAAAAACTGTTTTTT
CASSQGRNEKLFF
>TRBJ1-1|TRBV6-5|NA|NA
TGTGCCAGCAGTTACTCTCGGGAAAGAGGGACTGAAGCTTTCTTT
CASSYSRERGTEAFF
>TRBJ1-1|TRBV19|NA|NA
TGTGCCAGTAGCTATGGGGCCCGTACCTTCACTGAAGCTTTCTTT
CASSYGARTFTEAFF
>TRBJ1-6|TRBV5-5|NA|NA
TGTGCCAGCAGCTTTTTGATGACCCCGAATTCACCCCTCCACTTT
CASSFLMTPNSPLHF
>TRBJ2-7|TRBV7-9|NA|TRBD1
TGTGCCAGCAGCGTACAGGGGAGTGAGCAGTACTTC
CASSVQGSEQYF
>TRBJ2-3|TRBV5-4|NA|NA
TGTGCCAGCAGGCTAATTGGGGGCCTCACAGATACGCAGTATTTT
CASRLIGGLTDTQYF
>TRBJ1-4|TRBV5-1|NA|NA
TGCGCCAGCAGCTTGCACGGGGAAAATGAAAAACTGTTTTTT
CASSLHGENEKLFF
>TRBJ1-2|TRBV30|few|NA
TGTGCCTGGAGTGTAAACAGGGCATCCTATTATGGCTACACCTTC
CAWSVNRASYYGYTF
>TRBJ2-1|TRBV18|NA|NA
TGTGCCAGCTCACTCGGGACCTTAAATGAGCAGTTCTTC
CASSLGTLNEQFF
>TRBJ1-1|TRBV29-1|NA|TRBD1
TGCAGCGTTGAAGGCCCGGGACAGGGGTGGGGGAACACTGAAGCTTTCTTT
CSVEGPGQGWGNTEAFF
>TRBJ1-3|TRBV5-1|NA|NA
TGCGCCAGCAGCTTGGATAGAGCCGGTAGAATTAGAAACACCATATATTTT
CASSLDRAGRIRNTIYF
>TRBJ1-4|TRBV5-1|few|NA
TGCGCCACCTCGGACGGTGAAAAACTGTTTTTT
CATSDGEKLFF
>TRBJ2-7|TRBV9|once|TRBD1
TGTGCCAGCAGCGTACGACAGGGGGAAGGCGAGCAGTACTTC
CASSVRQGEGEQYF
>TRBJ1-5|TRBV28|NA|NA
TGTGCCAGCAGCTCATCGGTTTTTTATAGCAATCAGCCCCAGCATTTT
CASSSSVFYSNQPQHF